The sequence of this TCR beta chain was determined in a study of blood T cells in healthy people across ages. A sample-barcoded 5' primer and a J-beta primer mix were used in a second PCR of about 6 to 12 cycles. Researchers report that a template-switch adaptor with 12 random nucleotides tagged each cDNA molecule. TCRdb independently ran MiXCR on the 5' RACE reads; one entry per CDR3 protein. In the table there are around 900,000 distinct CDR3 sequences, just over 50% of which are singletons. The germline V and J ends were trimmed by 5 bases and 1 base, with 14 bases remaining between them. The CDR3 length is 15 residues. The germline V gene has CDR1 SGHTA and CDR2 FQGNSA. Each donor had approximately 10 milliliters of peripheral blood drawn. Per sample, extraction of total RNA gave at least 5.5 micrograms in every case.

Sequenced material: blood. The rearrangement uses TRBV7-2 and TRBJ1-1; D gene unclear. The sequence was obtained from a woman aged 60 to 75 in good health. The CDR3 sequence is CASSAPRLENTEAFF. In DNA form, the CDR3 reads TGTGCCAGCAGCGCCCCTCGGTTGGAGAACACTGAAGCTTTCTTT.